The following is a T cell receptor beta chain sequence with its context. Its antigen is as yet unknown. This sample was included in a study of T cell responses to AZD1222 COVID-19 vaccine. Study-wide results and caveats: Vaccination with two AZD1222 doses was followed by a rise in Spike-specific TCR breadth and depth.

This table comes from immunoSEQ multiplex PCR, and its TCRdb copy is limited to in-frame clones, with some not included. The data show 75,000 to 100,000 clones, approximately 88% seen once. CDR3 length: 14 amino acids. CDR1 is MDHEN, CDR2 SYDVKM, per germline. Trimming stripped 7 bases from V and 3 bases from J, with 15 bases between. The origin of this receptor is an adult in good health. This specimen consisted of peripheral blood, obtained on day 0 of AZD1222 vaccination. The rearrangement links TRBV28 to TRBJ1-1; tentative D call: TRBD1 (6 bases). The CDR3 protein is CASKTRGGYTEAFF. The CDR3 nucleotides are TGTGCCAGCAAGACGAGAGGGGGGTACACTGAAGCTTTCTTT.